This T cell receptor (beta chain) was observed in a study of early T cells in non-severe SARS-CoV-2 infection. On the study more broadly: Bulk RNA from unsorted whole blood was sequenced; chains were unpaired.

MiXCR was run by TCRdb on the 5' RACE reads, yielding one entry per CDR3 protein. The sample yields tens of thousands of distinct CDR3 sequences, about 5% seen once. Trimming cost V 3 bases and J 0 bases, with 17 bases left between them. CDR3 length equals 17 residues. CDR1 is SGHRS and CDR2 is YFSETQ in the germline V gene. This clonotype has at least ten counts. The chain is built from TRBV5-1 and TRBJ2-3; tentatively, D is TRBD1 (7 bases). Sequences were obtained from whole blood. The source of this sequence is an adult who was a healthcare worker with PCR-confirmed SARS-CoV-2 infection or an uninfected control (not recorded which). The CDR3 DNA sequence: TGCGCCAGCAGCTCTGAGTGGAGGGGGCTCAGCACAGATACGCAGTATTTT. The encoded protein is CASSSEWRGLSTDTQYF.